This TCR beta chain was retrieved from a study of CD8+CD57+ T cells in acquired aplastic anemia. For the study at large: The mean DNA yield obtained from sorted CD4+ and CD8+ cells came to roughly 3 ug. Study-wide results and caveats: Controls did not differ significantly from patients in CD8+ Simpson's diversity. Overlap between patients and controls comprised about 28 CD8+ CDR3 sequences.

TCR beta VDJ combinations and CDR3 sequences were profiled from genomic DNA. Using its own MiXCR run on the reads, TCRdb lists one record per CDR3 protein. The repertoire holds 200,000 to 250,000 distinct CDR3 sequences, with around 45% as singletons. This clonotype was counted at least ten times. The antigen remains undetermined. The patients chosen for sequencing had shown expansion of CD8+CD57+ cells (detected by flow cytometry). Severe acquired aplastic anemia was present in all patients. This CDR3 spans 12 amino acids. The V end was cut by 2 bases, the J end by 0 bases, with 4 bases between. The germline V gene has CDR1 GTSNPN and CDR2 SVGIG (reference sequence).

This clonotype was sampled from a human donor with aplastic anemia. Material for sequencing was sorted CD4+, CD8+, or CD8+CD57+ T cells (not recorded which) from PBMCs. The chain recombines TRBV30 with TRBJ1-1; no clear D. CDR3 residues: CAWSRVNTEAFF. The CDR3 DNA follows: TGTGCCTGGAGTAGGGTGAACACTGAAGCTTTCTTT.